The T cell receptor beta chain described here comes from a study of T cell responses to AZD1222 COVID-19 vaccine. Overall study: Timing groups of about 4 and about 12 weeks for second doses were pooled.

Overall study findings and caveats: Spike was spanned by vaccine-associated CD4 TCRs, which were dominant at 160-218 and 743-854. At baseline, seropositivity was found in only a handful of AZD1222 recipients.

Comments on this clone: Its antigen is still unknown.

Germline V gives CDR1 MNHEY, CDR2 SMNVEV (reference sequence). V was clipped by 5 bases and J by 10 bases; unmatched bases: 12. CDR3 size: 16 residues. Sequencing used immunoSEQ multiplex PCR; TCRdb keeps in-frame clones, though not all of them. The table records around 130,000 clones, 93% of them present only once. The rearrangement uses TRBV27 and TRBJ2-1; 12 bases are a match to TRBD2. This specimen was peripheral blood, taken on day 0 of AZD1222 vaccination. The sequence was obtained from an adult in good health. CDR3 sequence reads: CASSRLAGVLDGEQFF. The CDR3 coding sequence is TGTGCCAGCAGTCGACTAGCGGGGGTTCTGGACGGCGAGCAGTTCTTC.